This entry concerns a single TCR beta chain. The sample belongs to a study of cytomegalovirus exposure and HLA in healthy donors. The PCR had 60 Vbeta and 13 Jbeta primers. The method was immunoSEQ multiplex PCR; TCRdb's version includes in-frame clones alone and lacks a portion of them. In the table there are roughly 130,000 clones, about four fifths of which are singletons. The sample taken for sequencing was PBMCs. The sequence was obtained from a man between 18 and 35 years old in good health and CMV-seronegative.

The CDR3 spells CASRGGLAEGETQYF. For the CDR3, the DNA is TGTGCCAGCAGGGGGGGACTAGCGGAGGGGGAGACCCAGTACTTC. The rearrangement uses TRBV2 and TRBJ2-5; 11 bases align to TRBD2. J gave up 5 bases and V 6 bases, and 8 bases lay outside the gene matches. There are 15 residues in the CDR3. CDR1 is SNHLY and CDR2 is FYNNEI in the germline V gene.